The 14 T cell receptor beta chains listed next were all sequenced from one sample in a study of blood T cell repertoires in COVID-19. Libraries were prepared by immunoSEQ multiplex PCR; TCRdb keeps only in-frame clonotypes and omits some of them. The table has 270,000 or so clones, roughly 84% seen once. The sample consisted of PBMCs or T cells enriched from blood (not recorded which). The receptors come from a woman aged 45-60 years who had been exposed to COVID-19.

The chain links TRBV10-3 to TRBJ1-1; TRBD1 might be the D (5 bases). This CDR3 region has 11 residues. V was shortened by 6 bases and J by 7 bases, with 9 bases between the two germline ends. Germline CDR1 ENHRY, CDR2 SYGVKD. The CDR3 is CAIRGGSEAFF. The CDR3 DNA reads TGTGCCATCAGGGGGGGGAGTGAAGCTTTCTTT.

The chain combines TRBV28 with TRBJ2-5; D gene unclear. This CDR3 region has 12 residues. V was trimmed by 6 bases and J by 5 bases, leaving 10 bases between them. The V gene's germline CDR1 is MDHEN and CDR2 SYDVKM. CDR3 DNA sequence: TGTGCCAGCAGCCACCGCCGGGAGACCCAGTACTTC. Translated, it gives CASSHRRETQYF.

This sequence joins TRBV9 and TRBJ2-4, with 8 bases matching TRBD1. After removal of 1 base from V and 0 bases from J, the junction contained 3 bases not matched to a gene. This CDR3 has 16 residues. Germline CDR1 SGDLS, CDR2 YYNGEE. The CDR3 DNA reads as TGTGCCAGCAGCGTAACAGGGGGTTTAGCCAAAAACATTCAGTACTTC. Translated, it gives CASSVTGGLAKNIQYF.

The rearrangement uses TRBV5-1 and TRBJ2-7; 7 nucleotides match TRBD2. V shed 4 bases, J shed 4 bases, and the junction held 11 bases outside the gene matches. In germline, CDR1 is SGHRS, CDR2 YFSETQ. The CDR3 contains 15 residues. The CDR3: CASSPGRVGTYEQYF. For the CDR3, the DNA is TGCGCCAGCAGCCCGGGGAGGGTGGGGACGTACGAGCAGTACTTC.

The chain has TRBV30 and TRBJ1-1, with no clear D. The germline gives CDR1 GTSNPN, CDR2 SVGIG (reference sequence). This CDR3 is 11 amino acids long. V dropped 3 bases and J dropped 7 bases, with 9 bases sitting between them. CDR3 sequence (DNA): TGTGCCTGGAGGGACGGAGGTGAAGCTTTCTTT. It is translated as CAWRDGGEAFF.

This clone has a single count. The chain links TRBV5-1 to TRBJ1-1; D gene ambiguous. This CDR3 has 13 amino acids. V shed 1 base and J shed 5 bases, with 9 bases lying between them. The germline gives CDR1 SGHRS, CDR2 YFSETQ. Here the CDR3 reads CASSLSSGTEAFF. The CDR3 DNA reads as TGCGCCAGCAGCTTGAGTTCGGGGACTGAAGCTTTCTTT.

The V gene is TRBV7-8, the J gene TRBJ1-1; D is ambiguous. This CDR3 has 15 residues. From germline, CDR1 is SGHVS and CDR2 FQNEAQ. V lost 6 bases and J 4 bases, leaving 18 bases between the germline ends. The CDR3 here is CASSSSGGGGTEAFF. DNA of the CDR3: TGTGCCAGCAGTTCGTCCGGAGGCGGAGGCACTGAAGCTTTCTTT.

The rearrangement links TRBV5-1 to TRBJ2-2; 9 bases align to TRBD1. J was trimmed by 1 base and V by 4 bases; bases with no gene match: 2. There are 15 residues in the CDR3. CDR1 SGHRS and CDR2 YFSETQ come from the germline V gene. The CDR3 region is CASSQTGGNTGELFF. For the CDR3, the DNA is TGCGCCAGCAGCCAGACAGGGGGGAACACCGGGGAGCTGTTTTTT.

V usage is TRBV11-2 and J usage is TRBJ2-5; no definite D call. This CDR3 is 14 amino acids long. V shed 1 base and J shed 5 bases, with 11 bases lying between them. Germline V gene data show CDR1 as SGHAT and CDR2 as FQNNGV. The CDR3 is CASSLVVSRETQYF. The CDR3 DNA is TGTGCCAGCAGCTTAGTGGTGAGCCGGGAGACCCAGTACTTC.

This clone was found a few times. DNA of the CDR3: TGTGCCAGCAGTGAAGCCACCGGGACGGGGGGCTACGAGCAGTACTTC. It specifies CASSEATGTGGYEQYF. The J gene is TRBJ2-7, the V gene TRBV6-1; 7 positions match TRBD2. The CDR3 runs to 16 residues. Germline V CDR1 and CDR2: MNHNS, SASEGT. V trimming: 0 bases; J trimming: 3 bases; junction bases outside the gene matches: 8.

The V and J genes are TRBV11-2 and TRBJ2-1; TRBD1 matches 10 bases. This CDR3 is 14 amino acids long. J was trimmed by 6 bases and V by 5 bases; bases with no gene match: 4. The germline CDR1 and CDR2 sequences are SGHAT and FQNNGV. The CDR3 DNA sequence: TGTGCCAGCAGCCGGGGACAGGGGTTCAATGAGCAGTTCTTC. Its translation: CASSRGQGFNEQFF.

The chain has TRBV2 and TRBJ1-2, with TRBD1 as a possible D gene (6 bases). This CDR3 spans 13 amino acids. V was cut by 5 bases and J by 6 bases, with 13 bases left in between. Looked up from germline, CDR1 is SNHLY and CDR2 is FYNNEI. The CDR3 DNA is TGTGCCAGCAGTACAGGGTTTCAGGATGGCTACACCTTC. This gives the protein CASSTGFQDGYTF.

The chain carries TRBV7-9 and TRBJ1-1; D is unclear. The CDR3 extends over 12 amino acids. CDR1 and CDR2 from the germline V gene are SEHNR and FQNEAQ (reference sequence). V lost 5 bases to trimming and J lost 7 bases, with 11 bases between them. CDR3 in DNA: TGTGCCAGCAGCCTACCGGTGCGTGAAGCTTTCTTT. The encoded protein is CASSLPVREAFF.

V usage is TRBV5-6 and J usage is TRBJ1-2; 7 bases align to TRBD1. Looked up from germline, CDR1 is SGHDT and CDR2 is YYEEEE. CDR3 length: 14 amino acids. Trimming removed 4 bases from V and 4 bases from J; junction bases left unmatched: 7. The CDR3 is CASSRATGSYGYTF. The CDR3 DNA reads TGTGCCAGCAGCCGGGCGACAGGGAGCTATGGCTACACCTTC.